A selection of T cell receptor beta chains follows, all from one sample in a study of shared clonotypes between healthy human individuals. TCRdb's table, derived via immunoSEQ multiplex PCR, lists solely in-frame clones and lacks some. In the table there are about 2.4 million clones, roughly 93% of which are singletons. Sample: naive CD4+ T cells from PBMCs. These receptors all stem from a man younger than 35 in good health. Some clones in this sample may be carry-over from other donors' samples. Each CDR3 is given with its conserved first and last residue. A D gene is named only where the DNA matches it firmly. Only part of the rows carry a size: once, few, many, or a class if the clone is expanded.

CDR3nt: TGTGCCAGCTCACCACCTTCCAGGGCTGGCACTGAAGCTTTCTTT
CDR3aa: CASSPPSRAGTEAFF
len: 15
v_gene: TRBV18
d_gene: .
abundance: once
j_gene: TRBJ1-1

CDR3nt: TGTGCCAGCAGCCCCGGACAGGGGAGAACCTACGAGCAGTACTTC
CDR3aa: CASSPGQGRTYEQYF
len: 15
v_gene: TRBV7-3
d_gene: TRBD1
abundance: .
j_gene: TRBJ2-7

CDR3nt: TGTGCCAGCAGCTTCGGGACAGTCCTCACTGAAGCTTTCTTT
CDR3aa: CASSFGTVLTEAFF
len: 14
v_gene: TRBV7-9
d_gene: TRBD1
abundance: .
j_gene: TRBJ1-1

CDR3nt: TGCAGCGTTCCGGGACAGCTCACAGATACGCAGTATTTT
CDR3aa: CSVPGQLTDTQYF
len: 13
v_gene: TRBV29-1
d_gene: TRBD1
abundance: .
j_gene: TRBJ2-3

CDR3nt: TGCAGTGCCAGTGTGTTCAATGAGCAGTTCTTC
CDR3aa: CSASVFNEQFF
len: 11
v_gene: TRBV20-1
d_gene: .
abundance: .
j_gene: TRBJ2-1

CDR3nt: TGTGCCAGCAGTCGGTCCCCGGGACAGGGATATAGAAGATTCTTT
CDR3aa: CASSRSPGQGYRRFF
len: 15
v_gene: TRBV28
d_gene: TRBD1
abundance: .
j_gene: TRBJ1-1

CDR3nt: TGCGCCAGCAGCTTGGCCTTGGAAGGCTATGGCTACACCTTC
CDR3aa: CASSLALEGYGYTF
len: 14
v_gene: TRBV5-1
d_gene: .
abundance: .
j_gene: TRBJ1-2

CDR3nt: TGTGCCAGCAGTTACGGGTGGACAGGAGATACGCAGTATTTT
CDR3aa: CASSYGWTGDTQYF
len: 14
v_gene: TRBV6-5
d_gene: TRBD1
abundance: .
j_gene: TRBJ2-3

CDR3nt: TGTGCCAGCAGTCCTCTAGGAAGGAGTTACGAGCAGTACTTC
CDR3aa: CASSPLGRSYEQYF
len: 14
v_gene: TRBV28
d_gene: .
abundance: .
j_gene: TRBJ2-7

CDR3nt: TGTGCCAGCAGACCAGTACGACAGGGGTCTGGCTACACCTTC
CDR3aa: CASRPVRQGSGYTF
len: 14
v_gene: TRBV2
d_gene: TRBD1
abundance: .
j_gene: TRBJ1-2

CDR3nt: TGCGCCAGCAGCATAACAGGGGAGTGGGAGCAGTACTTC
CDR3aa: CASSITGEWEQYF
len: 13
v_gene: TRBV5-1
d_gene: TRBD1
abundance: .
j_gene: TRBJ2-7

CDR3nt: TGTGCCAGCAGCTTATCCCGGGACGTTGGAGATACGCAGTATTTT
CDR3aa: CASSLSRDVGDTQYF
len: 15
v_gene: TRBV7-3
d_gene: .
abundance: .
j_gene: TRBJ2-3

CDR3nt: TGTGCCAGCAGGGGAGCGGGAGGTTTTGCCGAGCAGTACTTC
CDR3aa: CASRGAGGFAEQYF
len: 14
v_gene: TRBV28
d_gene: TRBD2
abundance: .
j_gene: TRBJ2-7

CDR3nt: TGTGCCATCGCTGATGAAGAGACCCAGTACTTC
CDR3aa: CAIADEETQYF
len: 11
v_gene: TRBV10-3
d_gene: .
abundance: .
j_gene: TRBJ2-5

CDR3nt: TGCGCCAGCAGCTTGGCCGGGACAGGGGACACCGGGGAGCTGTTTTTT
CDR3aa: CASSLAGTGDTGELFF
len: 16
v_gene: TRBV5-1
d_gene: TRBD1
abundance: few
j_gene: TRBJ2-2

CDR3nt: TGTGCCAGTACCCCCGGGACTATTTACACCGGGGAGCTGTTTTTT
CDR3aa: CASTPGTIYTGELFF
len: 15
v_gene: TRBV10-3
d_gene: TRBD2
abundance: .
j_gene: TRBJ2-2

CDR3nt: TGTGCCAGCAGTGTCAGGGCCGAGCAGTACTTC
CDR3aa: CASSVRAEQYF
len: 11
v_gene: TRBV2
d_gene: .
abundance: few
j_gene: TRBJ2-7

CDR3nt: TGTGCCAGCAGCCAAGTCCCAGGGAAAACTGAAGCTTTCTTT
CDR3aa: CASSQVPGKTEAFF
len: 14
v_gene: TRBV14
d_gene: .
abundance: few
j_gene: TRBJ1-1

CDR3nt: TGCGCCAGCAGCCAAGGACTAGCGGGAGCCCTCGGGGAGCAGTTCTTC
CDR3aa: CASSQGLAGALGEQFF
len: 16
v_gene: TRBV4-1
d_gene: TRBD2
abundance: .
j_gene: TRBJ2-1

CDR3nt: TGCGCCAGCAGCTTGATCGCGGGAGCTCGCACCGGGGAGCTGTTTTTT
CDR3aa: CASSLIAGARTGELFF
len: 16
v_gene: TRBV5-1
d_gene: TRBD2
abundance: .
j_gene: TRBJ2-2

CDR3nt: TGTGCCAGCAGTTGGATTTTTGGGGTTAGGACTGAAGCTTTCTTT
CDR3aa: CASSWIFGVRTEAFF
len: 15
v_gene: TRBV6-5
d_gene: .
abundance: .
j_gene: TRBJ1-1

CDR3nt: TGTGCCAGCAGACAGGGGGCAGGGACCCAGTACTTC
CDR3aa: CASRQGAGTQYF
len: 12
v_gene: TRBV6-1
d_gene: TRBD1
abundance: .
j_gene: TRBJ2-5

CDR3nt: TGTGCCAGCCTCCAGGGGAACCAAGAGACCCAGTACTTC
CDR3aa: CASLQGNQETQYF
len: 13
v_gene: TRBV6-1
d_gene: .
abundance: .
j_gene: TRBJ2-5

CDR3nt: TGTGCCAGCAGTGACGGACAGCCGTACCAAGAGACCCAGTACTTC
CDR3aa: CASSDGQPYQETQYF
len: 15
v_gene: TRBV2
d_gene: .
abundance: .
j_gene: TRBJ2-5

CDR3nt: TGTGCCAGCAGTTACTCGACCGGGACTGAAGCTTTCTTT
CDR3aa: CASSYSTGTEAFF
len: 13
v_gene: TRBV6-5
d_gene: .
abundance: .
j_gene: TRBJ1-1

CDR3nt: TGTGCCAGCAGCTTCGGACAGGGTGGCAATCAGCCCCAGCATTTT
CDR3aa: CASSFGQGGNQPQHF
len: 15
v_gene: TRBV7-9
d_gene: TRBD1
abundance: few
j_gene: TRBJ1-5

CDR3nt: TGCGCCAGCAGCCCTCACACTAGCCGTACCTACGAGCAGTACTTC
CDR3aa: CASSPHTSRTYEQYF
len: 15
v_gene: TRBV5-1
d_gene: .
abundance: .
j_gene: TRBJ2-7

CDR3nt: TGTGCCTGGTGGGAGGATGCCAGGGGCACTGAAGCTTTCTTT
CDR3aa: CAWWEDARGTEAFF
len: 14
v_gene: TRBV14
d_gene: .
abundance: once
j_gene: TRBJ1-1

CDR3nt: TGCGCCAGCAGCCCATACGACAGGTCCTCAGGCTCCTACAATGAGCAGTTCTTC
CDR3aa: CASSPYDRSSGSYNEQFF
len: 18
v_gene: TRBV5-1
d_gene: .
abundance: .
j_gene: TRBJ2-1

CDR3nt: TGCGCCAGCAGCCGAGGAGGTGGTCCTCGGAGTGGCACAGATACGCAGTATTTT
CDR3aa: CASSRGGGPRSGTDTQYF
len: 18
v_gene: TRBV4-1
d_gene: .
abundance: .
j_gene: TRBJ2-3

CDR3nt: TGTGCCAGCAGCTTTCTTGAGACCCAGTACTTC
CDR3aa: CASSFLETQYF
len: 11
v_gene: TRBV13
d_gene: .
abundance: .
j_gene: TRBJ2-5

CDR3nt: TGCGCCAGCAGCCAAGGGACTAGCGGGTCTGGGTACACCGGGGAGCTGTTTTTT
CDR3aa: CASSQGTSGSGYTGELFF
len: 18
v_gene: TRBV4-1
d_gene: TRBD2
abundance: .
j_gene: TRBJ2-2

CDR3nt: TGTGCCAGCAGCTTAGTTAGCGGTAGCACAGATACGCAGTATTTT
CDR3aa: CASSLVSGSTDTQYF
len: 15
v_gene: TRBV7-3
d_gene: .
abundance: .
j_gene: TRBJ2-3

CDR3nt: TGCAGCGTTCTAGCGGGCATACACCGGGATGAGCAGTTCTTC
CDR3aa: CSVLAGIHRDEQFF
len: 14
v_gene: TRBV29-1
d_gene: TRBD2
abundance: .
j_gene: TRBJ2-1

CDR3nt: TGCGCCAGCAGCTTCCAACAGGCGAACACTGAAGCTTTCTTT
CDR3aa: CASSFQQANTEAFF
len: 14
v_gene: TRBV5-1
d_gene: .
abundance: .
j_gene: TRBJ1-1

CDR3nt: TGTGCCATCAGTGAGTCGACTAGCGGGAGTGTAAACACCGGGGAGCTGTTTTTT
CDR3aa: CAISESTSGSVNTGELFF
len: 18
v_gene: TRBV10-3
d_gene: TRBD2
abundance: once
j_gene: TRBJ2-2

CDR3nt: TGTGCCAGCAGCTTTTTCAAGCGCAACTATGGCTACACCTTC
CDR3aa: CASSFFKRNYGYTF
len: 14
v_gene: TRBV11-2
d_gene: .
abundance: .
j_gene: TRBJ1-2

CDR3nt: TGTGCCAGCAGCTTGGGCCCGGTGGGCGAGCAGTACTTC
CDR3aa: CASSLGPVGEQYF
len: 13
v_gene: TRBV5-6
d_gene: .
abundance: .
j_gene: TRBJ2-7

CDR3nt: TGTGCCAGCAGCTCCCCTTTCGAGCCCTACAATGAGCAGTTCTTC
CDR3aa: CASSSPFEPYNEQFF
len: 15
v_gene: TRBV11-3
d_gene: .
abundance: .
j_gene: TRBJ2-1

CDR3nt: TGCAGCGTTGAGTTGACTGGGGAGACTCCCTACAATGAGCAGTTCTTC
CDR3aa: CSVELTGETPYNEQFF
len: 16
v_gene: TRBV29-1
d_gene: .
abundance: .
j_gene: TRBJ2-1

CDR3nt: TGTGCCTGGAGTTACTGGGTGGGGGGCACAGATACGCAGTATTTT
CDR3aa: CAWSYWVGGTDTQYF
len: 15
v_gene: TRBV30
d_gene: .
abundance: .
j_gene: TRBJ2-3

CDR3nt: TGTGCCAGCAGGATGAGGGATACAACTAATGAAAAACTGTTTTTT
CDR3aa: CASRMRDTTNEKLFF
len: 15
v_gene: TRBV28
d_gene: .
abundance: .
j_gene: TRBJ1-4

CDR3nt: TGTGCCAGCAGCCTAGGGGGGGATGAGCAGTTCTTC
CDR3aa: CASSLGGDEQFF
len: 12
v_gene: TRBV7-3
d_gene: .
abundance: .
j_gene: TRBJ2-1

CDR3nt: TGTGCCAGCAGCACGCGGGACAGGGGGGAAAAACTGTTTTTT
CDR3aa: CASSTRDRGEKLFF
len: 14
v_gene: TRBV5-4
d_gene: TRBD1
abundance: .
j_gene: TRBJ1-4

CDR3nt: TGTGCCAGCACGGGGAACACTGAAGCTTTCTTT
CDR3aa: CASTGNTEAFF
len: 11
v_gene: TRBV28
d_gene: .
abundance: few
j_gene: TRBJ1-1

CDR3nt: TGTGCCAGCAGCTACCAGGGAATTGAAGCTTTCTTT
CDR3aa: CASSYQGIEAFF
len: 12
v_gene: TRBV28
d_gene: .
abundance: .
j_gene: TRBJ1-1

CDR3nt: TGTGCCAGCAGTCGAGTAGGGATTACAGATACGCAGTATTTT
CDR3aa: CASSRVGITDTQYF
len: 14
v_gene: TRBV6-5
d_gene: .
abundance: .
j_gene: TRBJ2-3

CDR3nt: TGTGCCAGCAGCTCCGGGGACAGGCAAGAGACCCAGTACTTC
CDR3aa: CASSSGDRQETQYF
len: 14
v_gene: TRBV9
d_gene: TRBD1
abundance: .
j_gene: TRBJ2-5

CDR3nt: TGCGCCAGCAGCTCGCAAACGAACACTGAAGCTTTCTTT
CDR3aa: CASSSQTNTEAFF
len: 13
v_gene: TRBV5-1
d_gene: .
abundance: .
j_gene: TRBJ1-1

CDR3nt: TGTGCCAGCAGCGGGACCTTCATTAATCAGCCCCAGCATTTT
CDR3aa: CASSGTFINQPQHF
len: 14
v_gene: TRBV2
d_gene: .
abundance: once
j_gene: TRBJ1-5

CDR3nt: TGTGCCAGCAGTAATTTGGGGACTAGCCAAAAAATAGGCTACACCTTC
CDR3aa: CASSNLGTSQKIGYTF
len: 16
v_gene: TRBV27
d_gene: .
abundance: .
j_gene: TRBJ1-2

CDR3nt: TGTGCCTGGATACGTGATTACGAGCAGTACTTC
CDR3aa: CAWIRDYEQYF
len: 11
v_gene: TRBV30
d_gene: .
abundance: .
j_gene: TRBJ2-7

CDR3nt: TGTGCCAGCTCGCCACCCCTAGCGGCTAGACCCTACGAGCAGTACTTC
CDR3aa: CASSPPLAARPYEQYF
len: 16
v_gene: TRBV18
d_gene: TRBD2
abundance: .
j_gene: TRBJ2-7

CDR3nt: TGTGCCAGCAGTGAACGTAGCGGGAGGTTTGGAGATGAGCAGTTCTTC
CDR3aa: CASSERSGRFGDEQFF
len: 16
v_gene: TRBV6-1
d_gene: TRBD2
abundance: .
j_gene: TRBJ2-1

CDR3nt: TGTGCCAGCAGCTTAGGTAGGGGACGTCGACCCTACAATGAGCAGTTCTTC
CDR3aa: CASSLGRGRRPYNEQFF
len: 17
v_gene: TRBV11-2
d_gene: .
abundance: .
j_gene: TRBJ2-1

CDR3nt: TGTGCCAGCAGCTTGGATGGGACAGGGGGTGAAGATACGCAGTATTTT
CDR3aa: CASSLDGTGGEDTQYF
len: 16
v_gene: TRBV5-8
d_gene: TRBD1
abundance: .
j_gene: TRBJ2-3

CDR3nt: TGCAGCGTGCAACACAGGGGGAGACCCCCCGAAGCTTTCTTT
CDR3aa: CSVQHRGRPPEAFF
len: 14
v_gene: TRBV29-1
d_gene: TRBD1
abundance: few
j_gene: TRBJ1-1

CDR3nt: TGTGCCACCAGCAGAGATCCGGATCCTTCCTACAATGAGCAGTTCTTC
CDR3aa: CATSRDPDPSYNEQFF
len: 16
v_gene: TRBV15
d_gene: .
abundance: .
j_gene: TRBJ2-1

CDR3nt: TGTGCCAGCAGCTCGGACGGAACAACTAATGAAAAACTGTTTTTT
CDR3aa: CASSSDGTTNEKLFF
len: 15
v_gene: TRBV7-9
d_gene: .
abundance: .
j_gene: TRBJ1-4

CDR3nt: TGTGCCAGCAGCCTCGGGACAGCCTACGAGCAGTACTTC
CDR3aa: CASSLGTAYEQYF
len: 13
v_gene: TRBV4-2
d_gene: TRBD1
abundance: .
j_gene: TRBJ2-7